Listed below are T cell receptor beta chains from one sample, sequenced in a study of blood T cell repertoires in COVID-19. TCRdb's copy holds only in-frame clones and misses some; the assay was immunoSEQ multiplex PCR. Of around 200,000 clones listed, around nine tenths are singletons. The sample was peripheral blood. The receptors were sampled from a man between 60 and 75 years old who had recovered from COVID-19. CDR3s include the opening cysteine and the closing phenylalanine or tryptophan. The D gene is left open where the match is weak. The size entry is marked missing in some rows and otherwise reads once, few, many or a size class.

NA,TRBV6-6,NA,TRBJ1-1,TGTGCCAGCTCTCCTCGGAACACTGAAGCTTTCTTT,CASSPRNTEAFF
once,TRBV24-1,TRBD2,TRBJ2-1,TGTGCCACCACCAATTCCGGGACTAGCGCGTATGAGCAGTTCTTC,CATTNSGTSAYEQFF
NA,TRBV28,NA,TRBJ2-1,TGTGCCAGCAGTCCCCCGGGTCCCCCCGCTGAGCAGTTCTTC,CASSPPGPPAEQFF
NA,TRBV13,NA,TRBJ1-1,TGTGCCAGCAGCTCGCTATCTACGCAGAACACTGAAGCTTTCTTT,CASSSLSTQNTEAFF
NA,TRBV5-4,TRBD2,TRBJ2-5,TGTGCCAGCAGCAAGCGGGAGCCTCTTGAGGCCCAGTACTTC,CASSKREPLEAQYF
NA,TRBV11-3,NA,TRBJ2-1,TGTGCCAGCAGCGACACGAGCTCCTACAATGAGCAGTTCTTC,CASSDTSSYNEQFF
NA,TRBV9,NA,TRBJ2-1,TGTGCCAGCAGCGTAGGAACAGACTACAATGAGCAGTTCTTC,CASSVGTDYNEQFF
NA,TRBV7-8,NA,TRBJ2-7,TGTGCCAGCAGCTTAAGGAGCCGCAGCTCCTTGCTCGAGCAGTACTTC,CASSLRSRSSLLEQYF
NA,TRBV28,TRBD1,TRBJ1-2,TGTGCCAGCCTCGAGGGGGCGCTGGACTATGGCTACACCTTC,CASLEGALDYGYTF
NA,TRBV5-1,TRBD1,TRBJ1-3,TGCGCCAGCAGCTTGGGTGGACAGGGTCAGGACACCATATATTTT,CASSLGGQGQDTIYF
NA,TRBV10-3,NA,TRBJ1-3,TGTGCCATCAGTGGCATTAGCTCTGGAAACACCATATATTTT,CAISGISSGNTIYF
once,TRBV6-4,TRBD2,TRBJ2-2,TGTGCCAGCGCCTCAACTAGCGGTTGGACCGGGGAGCTGTTTTTT,CASASTSGWTGELFF
NA,TRBV10-1,NA,TRBJ1-1,TGCGCCAGCAGTGACAACCAGGGCACTGAAGCTTTCTTT,CASSDNQGTEAFF
NA,TRBV25-1,TRBD1,TRBJ2-7,TGTGCCAGCAGTGATCCTGGACAGGCTACCTACGAGCAGTACTTC,CASSDPGQATYEQYF
NA,TRBV2,NA,TRBJ1-6,TGTGCCAGCAAAGAGGAGGGAGATTCACCCCTCCACTTT,CASKEEGDSPLHF
NA,TRBV9,TRBD1,TRBJ2-2,TGTGCCAGCAGCGTGAGGGCGACAGGGGGCTACAACACCGGGGAGCTGTTTTTT,CASSVRATGGYNTGELFF
NA,TRBV6-1,TRBD1,TRBJ1-1,TGTGCCAGCAGTGACAGACAGGGGATGACAGAAGCTTTCTTT,CASSDRQGMTEAFF
NA,TRBV18,TRBD1,TRBJ2-7,TGTGCCAGCTCACCACGACAGGGCTCCTACGAGCAGTACTTC,CASSPRQGSYEQYF
NA,TRBV10-3,NA,TRBJ2-1,TGTGCCATCAGTGTGGAAGCGTACAATGAGCAGTTCTTC,CAISVEAYNEQFF
NA,TRBV6-6,NA,TRBJ1-5,TGTGCCAGCAGCTCCAGAAGTTCTAGCAATCAGCCCCAGCATTTT,CASSSRSSSNQPQHF
NA,TRBV5-1,TRBD1,TRBJ2-7,TGCGCCAGCAGCTTGACAGGGGGCCGGTACGAGCAGTACTTC,CASSLTGGRYEQYF
NA,TRBV5-1,TRBD1,TRBJ2-2,TGCGCCAGCAGCGTCTCAGGGGGCCCCGGGGAGCTGTTTTTT,CASSVSGGPGELFF
NA,TRBV3-1/TRBV3-2,NA,TRBJ1-5,TGTGCCAGCAGCCGACAGATCAATCAGCCCCAGCATTTT,CASSRQINQPQHF